This T cell receptor beta chain was recorded in a study of glioma-infiltrating T cells. This clonotype was detected only a few times. TCR alpha and beta CDR3 regions were amplified from RNA using iRepertoire nested multiplex PCR. From the multiplex PCR reads, TCRdb called clonotypes with MiXCR, one entry per CDR3 protein. The table shows 100,000 to 150,000 distinct CDR3 sequences, with more than 20% occurring only once. The source material was glioma tissue, nonneoplastic brain tissue, or PBMCs (not recorded which). This receptor was taken from a human donor with low-grade glioma or glioblastoma, undergoing nonglioma brain surgery, or in good health (not recorded which).

CDR3 nucleotide sequence: TGTGCCAGCAATGGACTGTTAACCATGAACACTGAAGCTTTCTTT. The encoded protein is CASNGLLTMNTEAFF. The rearrangement joins TRBV2 to TRBJ1-1; no firm D call. The V gene's germline CDR1 is SNHLY and CDR2 FYNNEI. The V gene lost 7 bases and the J gene lost 0 bases, with 15 bases spanning the gap. This CDR3 region has 15 residues. The variable domain in full, completed from reference TRBV2 and TRBJ1-1, reads EPEVTQTPSHQVTQMGQEVILRCVPISNHLYFYWYRQILGQKVEFLVSFYNNEISEKSEIFDDQFSVERPDGSNFTLKIRSTKLEDSAMYFCASNGLLTMNTEAFFGQGTRLTVV.